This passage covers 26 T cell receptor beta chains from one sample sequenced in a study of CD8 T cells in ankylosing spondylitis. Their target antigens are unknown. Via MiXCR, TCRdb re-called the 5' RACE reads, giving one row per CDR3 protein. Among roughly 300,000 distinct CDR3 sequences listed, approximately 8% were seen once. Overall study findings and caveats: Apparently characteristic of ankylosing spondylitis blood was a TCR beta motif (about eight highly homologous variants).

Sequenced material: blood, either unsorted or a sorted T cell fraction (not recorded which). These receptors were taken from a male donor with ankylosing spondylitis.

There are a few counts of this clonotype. CDR3 coding DNA: TGTGCCAGCAGCTTCCGGGACAGCCGTTCAGAGACCCAGTACTTC. This translates into CASSFRDSRSETQYF. The chain joins TRBV5-6 to TRBJ2-5; TRBD1 agrees at 7 bases. The J segment lost 4 bases and the V segment lost 2 bases, leaving 8 bases of the junction unmatched. The CDR3 loop spans 15 amino acids. Germline V gene sequence: CDR1 SGHDT, CDR2 YYEEEE.

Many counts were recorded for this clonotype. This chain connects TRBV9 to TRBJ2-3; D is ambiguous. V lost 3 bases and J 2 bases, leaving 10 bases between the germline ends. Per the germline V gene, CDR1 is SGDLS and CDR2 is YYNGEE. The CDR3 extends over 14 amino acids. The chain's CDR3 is CASSEMRHTDTQYF. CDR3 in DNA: TGTGCCAGCAGCGAGATGCGGCACACAGATACGCAGTATTTT. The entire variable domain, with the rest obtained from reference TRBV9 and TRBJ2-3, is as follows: DSGVTQTPKHLITATGQRVTLRCSPRSGDLSVYWYQQSLDQGLQFLIQYYNGEERAKGNILERFSAQQFPDLHSELNLSSLELGDSALYFCASSEMRHTDTQYFGPGTRLTVL.

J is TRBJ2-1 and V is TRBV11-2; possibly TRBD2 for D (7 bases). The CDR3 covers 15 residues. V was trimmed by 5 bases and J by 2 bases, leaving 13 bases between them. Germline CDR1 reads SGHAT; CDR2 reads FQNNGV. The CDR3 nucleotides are TGTGCCAGCAGCCCCCCGGGGGGCCCCTACAATGAGCAGTTCTTC. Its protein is CASSPPGGPYNEQFF.

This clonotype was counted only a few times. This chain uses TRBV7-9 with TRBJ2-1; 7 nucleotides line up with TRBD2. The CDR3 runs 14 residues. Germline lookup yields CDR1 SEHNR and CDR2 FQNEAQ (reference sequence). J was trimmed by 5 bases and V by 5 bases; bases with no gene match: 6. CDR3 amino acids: CASSATGTNNEQFF. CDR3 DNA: TGTGCCAGCAGCGCCACCGGGACTAACAATGAGCAGTTCTTC.

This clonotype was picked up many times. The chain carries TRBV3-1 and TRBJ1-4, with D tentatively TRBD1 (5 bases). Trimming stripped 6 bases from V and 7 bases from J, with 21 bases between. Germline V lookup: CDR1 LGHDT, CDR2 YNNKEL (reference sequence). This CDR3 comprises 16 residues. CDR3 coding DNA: TGTGCCAGCAGTCAAAGATCCGGGGGACTTACTGAAAAACTGTTTTTT. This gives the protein CASSQRSGGLTEKLFF.

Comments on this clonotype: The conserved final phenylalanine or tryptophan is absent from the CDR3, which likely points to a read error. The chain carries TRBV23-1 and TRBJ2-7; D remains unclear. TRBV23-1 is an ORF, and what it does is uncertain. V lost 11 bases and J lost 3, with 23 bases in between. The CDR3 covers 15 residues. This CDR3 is CAQRKPQGSSYEQYS. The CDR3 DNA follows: TGCGCCCAGCGAAAACCACAAGGCTCTAGCTACGAGCAGTACTCC.

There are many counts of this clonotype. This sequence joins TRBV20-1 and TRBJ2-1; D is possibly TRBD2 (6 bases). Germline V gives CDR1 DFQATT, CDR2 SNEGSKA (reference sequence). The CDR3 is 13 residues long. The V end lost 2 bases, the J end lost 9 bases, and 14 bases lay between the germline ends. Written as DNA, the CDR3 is TGCAGTGCTAGAATACTAGCAGAGGGTGAGCAGTTCTTC. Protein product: CSARILAEGEQFF.

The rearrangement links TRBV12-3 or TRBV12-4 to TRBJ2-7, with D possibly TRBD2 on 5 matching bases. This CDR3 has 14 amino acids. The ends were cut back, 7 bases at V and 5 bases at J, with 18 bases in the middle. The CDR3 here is CASILFAGADEQYF. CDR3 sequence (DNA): TGTGCCAGCATCCTCTTTGCGGGCGCAGACGAGCAGTACTTC.

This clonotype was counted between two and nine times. As DNA, the CDR3 is TGTGCCAGCAGTCCCCCGGGGCGGGGTAGCAATCAGCCCCAGCATTTT. Protein sequence: CASSPPGRGSNQPQHF. The chain links TRBV28 to TRBJ1-5, with a weak D call TRBD1 (5 bases). Germline lookup yields CDR1 MDHEN and CDR2 SYDVKM. V was shortened by 5 bases and J by 0 bases, with 14 bases between the two germline ends. The CDR3 runs to 16 residues.

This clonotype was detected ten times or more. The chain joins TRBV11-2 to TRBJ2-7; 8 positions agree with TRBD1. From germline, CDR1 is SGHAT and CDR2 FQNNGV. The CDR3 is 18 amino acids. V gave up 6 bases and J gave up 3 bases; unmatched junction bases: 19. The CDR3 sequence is CASSPDRGFGGTDYEQYF. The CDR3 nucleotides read TGTGCCAGCAGTCCCGACAGGGGATTTGGCGGGACGGACTACGAGCAGTACTTC.

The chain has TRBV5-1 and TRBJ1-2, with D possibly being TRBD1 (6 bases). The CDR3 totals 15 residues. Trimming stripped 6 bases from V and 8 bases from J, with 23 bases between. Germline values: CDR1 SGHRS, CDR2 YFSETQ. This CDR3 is CASTPGGAGVNGYTF. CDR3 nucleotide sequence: TGCGCCAGCACCCCTGGGGGGGCAGGAGTGAACGGCTACACCTTC.

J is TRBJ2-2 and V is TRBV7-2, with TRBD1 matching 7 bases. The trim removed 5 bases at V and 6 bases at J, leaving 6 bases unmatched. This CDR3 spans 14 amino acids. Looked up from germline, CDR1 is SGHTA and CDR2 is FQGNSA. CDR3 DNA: TGTGCCAGCAGCGCAGGGACAGTCCCCGGGGAGCTGTTTTTT. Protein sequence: CASSAGTVPGELFF.

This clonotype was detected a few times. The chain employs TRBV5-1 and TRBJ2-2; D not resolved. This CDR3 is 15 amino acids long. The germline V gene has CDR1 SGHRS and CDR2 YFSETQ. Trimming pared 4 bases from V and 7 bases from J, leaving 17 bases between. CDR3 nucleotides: TGCGCCAGCAGCCTACGGACCGACTTCAGCGGGGAGCTGTTTTTT. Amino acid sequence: CASSLRTDFSGELFF.

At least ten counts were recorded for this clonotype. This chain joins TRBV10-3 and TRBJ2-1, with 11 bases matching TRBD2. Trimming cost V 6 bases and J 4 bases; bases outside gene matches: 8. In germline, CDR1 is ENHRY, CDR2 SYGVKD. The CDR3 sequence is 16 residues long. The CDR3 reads CAISLTGTSGYNEQFF. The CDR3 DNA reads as TGTGCCATCAGCCTAACCGGGACTAGCGGATACAATGAGCAGTTCTTC.

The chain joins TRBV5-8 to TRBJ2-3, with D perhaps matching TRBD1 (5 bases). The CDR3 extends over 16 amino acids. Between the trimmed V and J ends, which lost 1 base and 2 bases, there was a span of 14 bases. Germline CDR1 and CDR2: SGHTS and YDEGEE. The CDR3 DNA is TGTGCCAGCAGCTTGTGGGGCAGGGATTACACAGATACGCAGTATTTT. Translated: CASSLWGRDYTDTQYF.

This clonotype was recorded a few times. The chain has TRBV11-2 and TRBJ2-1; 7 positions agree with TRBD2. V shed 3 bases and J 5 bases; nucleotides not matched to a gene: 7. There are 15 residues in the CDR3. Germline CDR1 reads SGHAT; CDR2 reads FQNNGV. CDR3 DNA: TGTGCCAGCAGCTTGGGCGGGGGAGGGCACAATGAGCAGTTCTTC. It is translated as CASSLGGGGHNEQFF.

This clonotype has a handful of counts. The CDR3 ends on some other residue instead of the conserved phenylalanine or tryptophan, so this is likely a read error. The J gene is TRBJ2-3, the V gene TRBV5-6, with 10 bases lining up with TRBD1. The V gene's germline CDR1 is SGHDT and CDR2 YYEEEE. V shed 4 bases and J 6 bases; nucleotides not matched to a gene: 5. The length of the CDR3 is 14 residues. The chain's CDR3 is CASSGRTGGDTQYS. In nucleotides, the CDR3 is TGTGCCAGCAGCGGTAGGACAGGGGGGGATACGCAGTATTCT.

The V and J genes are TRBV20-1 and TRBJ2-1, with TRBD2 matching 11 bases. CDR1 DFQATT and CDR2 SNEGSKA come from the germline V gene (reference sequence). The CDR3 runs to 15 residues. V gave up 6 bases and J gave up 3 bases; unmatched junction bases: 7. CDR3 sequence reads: CSAPGLAEFYNEQFF. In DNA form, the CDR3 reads TGCAGTGCGCCGGGACTAGCGGAGTTCTACAATGAGCAGTTCTTC.

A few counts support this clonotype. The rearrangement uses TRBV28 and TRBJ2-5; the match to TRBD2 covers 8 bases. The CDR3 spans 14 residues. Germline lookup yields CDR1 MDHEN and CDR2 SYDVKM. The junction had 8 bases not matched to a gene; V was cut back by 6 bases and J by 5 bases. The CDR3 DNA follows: TGTGCCAGCAGCCCCCAGGGACTAGGGGAGACCCAGTACTTC. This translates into CASSPQGLGETQYF.

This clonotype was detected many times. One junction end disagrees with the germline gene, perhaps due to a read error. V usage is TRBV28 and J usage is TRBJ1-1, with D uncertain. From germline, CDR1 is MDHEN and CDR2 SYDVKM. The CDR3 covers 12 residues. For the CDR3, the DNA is TGTGCCAGCAGTCTAAGACCGACTGAAGCCTTCTTT. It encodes CASSLRPTEAFF.

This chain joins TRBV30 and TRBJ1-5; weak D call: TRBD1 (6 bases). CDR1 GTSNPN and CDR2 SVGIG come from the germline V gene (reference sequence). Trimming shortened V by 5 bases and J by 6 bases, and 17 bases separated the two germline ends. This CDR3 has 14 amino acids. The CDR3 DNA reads TGTGCCTGGGCCGCCGGGGGGCGAACTCAGCCCCAGCATTTT. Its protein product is CAWAAGGRTQPQHF.

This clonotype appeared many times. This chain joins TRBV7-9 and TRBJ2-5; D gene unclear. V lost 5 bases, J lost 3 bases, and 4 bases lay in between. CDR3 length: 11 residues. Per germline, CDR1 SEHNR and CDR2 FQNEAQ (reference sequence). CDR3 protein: CASSTKETQYF. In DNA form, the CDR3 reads TGTGCCAGCAGCACGAAAGAGACCCAGTACTTC.

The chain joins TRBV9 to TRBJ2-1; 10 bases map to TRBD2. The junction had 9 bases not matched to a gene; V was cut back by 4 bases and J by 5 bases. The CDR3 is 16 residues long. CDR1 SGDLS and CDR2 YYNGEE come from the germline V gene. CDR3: CASSPLAGAGHNEQFF. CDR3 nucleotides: TGTGCCAGCAGCCCGCTAGCGGGAGCGGGCCACAATGAGCAGTTCTTC.

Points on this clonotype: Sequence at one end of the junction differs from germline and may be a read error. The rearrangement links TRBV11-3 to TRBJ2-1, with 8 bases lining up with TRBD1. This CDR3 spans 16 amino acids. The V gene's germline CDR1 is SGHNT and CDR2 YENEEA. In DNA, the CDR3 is TGTGCCACCAGCTTGACAGGGGAACTATTCCCCGATGAGCAGTTCTTC. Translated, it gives CATSLTGELFPDEQFF.

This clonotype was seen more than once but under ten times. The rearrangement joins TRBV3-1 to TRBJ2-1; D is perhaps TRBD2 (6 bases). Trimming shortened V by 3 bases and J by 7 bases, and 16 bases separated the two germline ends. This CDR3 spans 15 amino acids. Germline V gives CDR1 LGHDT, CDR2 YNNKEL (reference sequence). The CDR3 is CASSQSAGRENEQFF. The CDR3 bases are TGTGCCAGCAGCCAGTCGGCGGGGCGAGAGAATGAGCAGTTCTTC.

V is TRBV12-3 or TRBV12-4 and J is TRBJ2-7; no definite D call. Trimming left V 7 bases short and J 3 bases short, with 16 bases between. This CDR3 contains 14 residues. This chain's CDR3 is CASKFRPGVYEQYF. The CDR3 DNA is TGTGCCAGCAAATTCCGACCCGGCGTCTACGAGCAGTACTTC.